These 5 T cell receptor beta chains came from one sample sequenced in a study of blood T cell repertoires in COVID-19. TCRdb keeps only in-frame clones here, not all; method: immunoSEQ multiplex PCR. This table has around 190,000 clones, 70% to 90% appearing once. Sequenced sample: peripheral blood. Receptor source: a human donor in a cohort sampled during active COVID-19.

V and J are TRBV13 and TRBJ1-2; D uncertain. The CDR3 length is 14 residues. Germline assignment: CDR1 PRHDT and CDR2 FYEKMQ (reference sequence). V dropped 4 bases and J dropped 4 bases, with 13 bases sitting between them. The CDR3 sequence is CASSSISGSYGYTF. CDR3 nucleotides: TGTGCCAGCAGCTCAATTTCCGGGAGCTATGGCTACACCTTC. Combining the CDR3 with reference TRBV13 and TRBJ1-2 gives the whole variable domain AAGVIQSPRHLIKEKRETATLKCYPIPRHDTVYWYQQGPGQDPQFLISFYEKMQSDKGSIPDRFSAQQFSDYHSELNMSSLELGDSALYFCASSSISGSYGYTFGSGTRLTVV.

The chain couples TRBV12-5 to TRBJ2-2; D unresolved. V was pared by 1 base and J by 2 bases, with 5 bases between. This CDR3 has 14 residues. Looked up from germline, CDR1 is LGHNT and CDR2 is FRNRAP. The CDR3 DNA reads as TGTGCTAGTGGTTTGGGACAAAACACCGGGGAGCTGTTTTTT. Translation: CASGLGQNTGELFF. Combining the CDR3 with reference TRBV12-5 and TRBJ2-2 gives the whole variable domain DARVTQTPRHKVTEMGQEVTMRCQPILGHNTVFWYRQTMMQGLELLAYFRNRAPLDDSGMPKDRFSAEMPDATLATLKIQPSEPRDSAVYFCASGLGQNTGELFFGEGSRLTVL.

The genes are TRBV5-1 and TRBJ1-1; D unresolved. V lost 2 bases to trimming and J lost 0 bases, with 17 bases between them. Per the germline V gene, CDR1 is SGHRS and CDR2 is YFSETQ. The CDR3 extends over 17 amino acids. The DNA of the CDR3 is TGCGCCAGCAGCTTTAATGTGGAGGGCTCACTGAACACTGAAGCTTTCTTT. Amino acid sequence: CASSFNVEGSLNTEAFF.

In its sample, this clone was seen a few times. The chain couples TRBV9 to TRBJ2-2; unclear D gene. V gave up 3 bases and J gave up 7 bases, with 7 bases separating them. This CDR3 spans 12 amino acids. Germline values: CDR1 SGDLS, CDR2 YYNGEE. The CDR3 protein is CASSAPGGELFF. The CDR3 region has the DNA TGTGCCAGCAGCGCCCCGGGCGGGGAGCTGTTTTTT.

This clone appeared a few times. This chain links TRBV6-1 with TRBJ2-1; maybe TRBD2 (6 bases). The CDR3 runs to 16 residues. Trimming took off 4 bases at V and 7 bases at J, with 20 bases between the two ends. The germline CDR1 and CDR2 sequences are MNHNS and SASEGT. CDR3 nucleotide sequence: TGTGCCAGCAGTGGAGGAGGTTGGCGGGGTAGGAATGAGCAGTTCTTC. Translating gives CASSGGGWRGRNEQFF.